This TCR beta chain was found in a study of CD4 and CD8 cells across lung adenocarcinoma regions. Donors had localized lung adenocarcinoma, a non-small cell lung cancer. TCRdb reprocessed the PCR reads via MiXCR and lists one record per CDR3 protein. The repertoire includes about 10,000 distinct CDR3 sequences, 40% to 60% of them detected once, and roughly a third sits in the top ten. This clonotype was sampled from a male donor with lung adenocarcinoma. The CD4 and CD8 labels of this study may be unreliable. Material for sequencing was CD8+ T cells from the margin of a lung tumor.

CDR3 sequence: CASSLSPRGTGAYNEQFF. The CDR3 bases are TGTGCCAGCAGTTTATCCCCTCGAGGGACAGGGGCCTACAATGAGCAGTTCTTC. The J gene is TRBJ2-1, the V gene TRBV27, with 10 bases that match TRBD1. The V gene end was trimmed by 0 bases and the J gene end by 2 bases; junction bases not matched to a gene: 7. This CDR3 region has 18 residues. Germline assignment: CDR1 MNHEY and CDR2 SMNVEV (reference sequence).